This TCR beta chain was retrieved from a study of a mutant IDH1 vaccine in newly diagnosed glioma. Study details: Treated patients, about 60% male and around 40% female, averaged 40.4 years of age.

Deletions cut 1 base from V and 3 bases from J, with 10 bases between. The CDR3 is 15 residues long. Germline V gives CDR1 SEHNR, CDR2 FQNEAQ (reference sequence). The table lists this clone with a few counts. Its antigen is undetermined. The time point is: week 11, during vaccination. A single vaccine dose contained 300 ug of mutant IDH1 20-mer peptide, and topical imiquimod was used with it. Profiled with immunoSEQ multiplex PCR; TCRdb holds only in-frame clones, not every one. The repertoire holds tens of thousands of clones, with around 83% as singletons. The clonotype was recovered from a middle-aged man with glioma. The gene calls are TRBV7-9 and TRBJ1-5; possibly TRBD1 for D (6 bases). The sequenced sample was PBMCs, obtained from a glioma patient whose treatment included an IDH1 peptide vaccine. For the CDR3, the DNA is TGTGCCAGCAGCTTAGGAGGGGGTGTCAATCAGCCCCAGCATTTT. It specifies CASSLGGGVNQPQHF.